The 2 T cell receptor beta chains reported below all come from one sample, sequenced in a study of T cells expressing NK-cell markers. From the 5' RACE reads, TCRdb lists one entry per CDR3 protein and no DNA. This sample's table has 300,000 or so distinct CDR3 sequences. The sample taken for sequencing was blood T cells: a sorted CD56 or NKG2C T cell subset, CD4+ or CD8+ T cells, or bulk PBMC T cells (not recorded which). These receptors were collected from a woman between 18 and 70 years old in good health.

The chain joins TRBV4-3 to TRBJ2-5; TCRdb outputs TRBD1, but without DNA this stays unchecked. The germline CDR1 and CDR2 sequences are LGHNA and YSLEER. This CDR3 contains 14 residues. Here the CDR3 reads CASSQDWGRETQYF.

The chain combines TRBV6-1 with TRBJ1-5. Germline assignment: CDR1 MNHNS and CDR2 SASEGT. The CDR3 sequence is 11 residues long. CDR3 protein: CASSEHQPQHF.